The present T cell receptor (beta chain) was sequenced within a study of blood T cell repertoires in COVID-19. Study information: T cells, B-cell-depleted T cells, or PBMCs supplied cDNA or gDNA.

The CDR3 has 13 residues. The V and J ends lost 5 bases and 6 bases respectively, with 12 bases between them. From germline, CDR1 is KGHDR and CDR2 SFDVKD. Here immunoSEQ multiplex PCR was the method, and the copy in TCRdb shows in-frame clones only, minus some. The sample has 150,000 to 200,000 clones; around 87% are singletons. The J gene is TRBJ1-2, the V gene TRBV24-1; D is perhaps TRBD1 (5 bases). Sequencing input: peripheral blood. The receptor's source is a woman aged 30 to 39 with active or convalescent COVID-19. The CDR3 nucleotides read TGTGCCACCAGTGGCAGGGTTATGAATGGCTACACCTTC. This gives the protein CATSGRVMNGYTF.